This is a list of T cell receptor beta chains from one sample in a study of blood T cell repertoires in COVID-19. TCRdb's copy holds only in-frame clones and misses some; the assay was immunoSEQ multiplex PCR. Of hundreds of thousands of clones listed, about 83% are singletons. The sequenced sample was peripheral blood. The receptors here all came from a woman aged 40 to 50 with active or convalescent COVID-19. Each CDR3 is given with its conserved first and last residue. D genes are given only for firm matches. Clone size appears in some rows only: once, few, many, or a class for an expanded clone.

abundance	v_gene	d_gene	j_gene	CDR3nt	CDR3aa
NA	TRBV27	TRBD1	TRBJ2-7	TGTGCCAGCAGTCCCGGACAGGGGAGACACGAGCAGTACTTC	CASSPGQGRHEQYF
NA	TRBV2	NA	TRBJ2-7	TGTGCCAGCAGTGAGACAGCCTTAGGCTCCTACGAGCAGTACTTC	CASSETALGSYEQYF
NA	TRBV6-5	TRBD1	TRBJ1-2	TGTGCCAGCCGCGAGTCAGGGGGCTATGGCTACACCTTC	CASRESGGYGYTF
NA	TRBV30	NA	TRBJ2-1	TGTGCCTGGAGTGTAAGGGGCCTATACAATGAGCAGTTCTTC	CAWSVRGLYNEQFF
NA	TRBV29-1	TRBD2	TRBJ2-7	TGCAGCGTTCCTAGCGGGAGCTCCTACGAGCAGTACTTC	CSVPSGSSYEQYF
NA	TRBV11-2	NA	TRBJ1-1	TGTGCCAGCACGCCGGCGGGCTATCTGAACACTGAAGCTTTCTTT	CASTPAGYLNTEAFF
NA	TRBV15	NA	TRBJ2-6	TGTGCCACCAGCAGAGATTTCCAGGCCCACGTCCTGACTTTC	CATSRDFQAHVLTF
NA	TRBV29-1	NA	TRBJ1-2	TGCAGCGTTCCACGCGGATCTAACTATGGCTACACCTTC	CSVPRGSNYGYTF
NA	TRBV14	NA	TRBJ1-1	TGTGCCAGCAGCCAGAGCCGGTCCACTGAAGCTTTCTTT	CASSQSRSTEAFF
NA	TRBV24-1	NA	TRBJ1-2	TGTGCCACCAGTGATCCGGGACTGACGAACTATGGCTACACCTTC	CATSDPGLTNYGYTF
NA	TRBV5-1	NA	TRBJ1-6	TGCGCCAGTTACGAGAGCTCCTATAATTCACCCCTCCACTTT	CASYESSYNSPLHF
once	TRBV2	NA	TRBJ1-6	TGTGCCAGCAGGTCCGGGACATCCTATCGATCCCTCCACTTT	CASRSGTSYRSLHF
NA	TRBV19	NA	TRBJ1-2	TGTGCCAGTAGCCTGGCTGACAGTCCGTATGGCTACACCTTC	CASSLADSPYGYTF
NA	TRBV6-5	NA	TRBJ1-1	TGTGCCAGCAGCTCGGGAGGGCGGACTGAAGCTTTCTTT	CASSSGGRTEAFF
NA	TRBV2	NA	TRBJ2-5	TGTGCCAGCAGAGCGCAAGGGACCCAGTACTTC	CASRAQGTQYF
NA	TRBV2	TRBD1	TRBJ2-7	TGTGCCAGCAGTGAATGGGACAGCTCCTACGAGCAGTACTTC	CASSEWDSSYEQYF
NA	TRBV11-2	TRBD2	TRBJ2-5	TGTGCCAGCAGCCGTAGCGGGTTCCAAGAGACCCAGTACTTC	CASSRSGFQETQYF
NA	TRBV28	NA	TRBJ2-7	TGTGCCAGCAGTTTAGGGCAGGCTCCTGAGCAGTACTTC	CASSLGQAPEQYF
NA	TRBV7-8	TRBD1	TRBJ1-4	TGTGCCAGCAGGCAGACAGGGATGATTACAACTAATGAAAAACTGTTTTTT	CASRQTGMITTNEKLFF
NA	TRBV7-2	NA	TRBJ1-4	TGTGCCAGCAGCTTTTCAGGGTCGGGAAAACTGTTTTTT	CASSFSGSGKLFF
NA	TRBV24-1	TRBD2	TRBJ2-5	TGTGCCACCTCGGGACTAGTACCAGAGACCCAGTACTTC	CATSGLVPETQYF
NA	TRBV19	TRBD1	TRBJ1-3	TGTGCCAGTGCCCCTTTGACAGGGGGAAACACCATATATTTT	CASAPLTGGNTIYF
NA	TRBV3-1/TRBV3-2	NA	TRBJ1-3	TGTGCCAGCAGCCCTCCTGGAAACACCATATATTTT	CASSPPGNTIYF
once	TRBV11-2	NA	TRBJ1-2	TGTGCCAGCAGCTTAGAAGGAGGGACTGATGGCTACACCTTC	CASSLEGGTDGYTF
NA	TRBV24-1	TRBD1	TRBJ2-1	TGTGCCACCAGTGATCCGACAGGGGCCTACAATGAGCAGTTCTTC	CATSDPTGAYNEQFF
few	TRBV5-1	TRBD1	TRBJ1-1	TGCGCCAGCAGCGCCGACAGGGGAAACACTGAAGCTTTCTTT	CASSADRGNTEAFF
NA	TRBV5-6	NA	TRBJ2-7	TGTGCCAGCAGCTTGGTGGAGGGGTTCCACGAGCAGTACTTC	CASSLVEGFHEQYF
NA	TRBV7-8	NA	TRBJ2-4	TGTGCCAGCAGCTCGTACATGCCCCAGGGGAACATTCAGTACTTC	CASSSYMPQGNIQYF
NA	TRBV7-9	NA	TRBJ1-5	TGTGCCAGCAGCTTAGGTGGGAGTAAGGGGGATACGAATCAGCCCCAGCATTTT	CASSLGGSKGDTNQPQHF
NA	TRBV19	TRBD2	TRBJ2-1	TGTGCCAGTAGTACCTCCGGGACTAGCGTCGTCAATGAGCAGTTCTTC	CASSTSGTSVVNEQFF
NA	TRBV28	NA	TRBJ1-2	TGTGCCAGCAGTTTATTTGGGGCCGTGTATGGCTACACCTTC	CASSLFGAVYGYTF
once	TRBV13	TRBD2	TRBJ2-1	TGTGCCAGCAGCTTAAGTGGGACTAGCGGGAGAGGGGGCGCCTACAATGAGCAGTTCTTC	CASSLSGTSGRGGAYNEQFF
NA	TRBV7-3	TRBD2	TRBJ2-5	TGTGCCAGCAGCCCGCTCGGGGGGGCCGGCGAGACCCAGTACTTC	CASSPLGGAGETQYF
NA	TRBV29-1	TRBD1	TRBJ2-7	TGCAGCGTTGTTGGGACAGGGACCTACGAGCAGTACTTC	CSVVGTGTYEQYF
once	TRBV6-1	NA	TRBJ2-2	TGTGCCAGCAGTGAAGCGGGAGACACCGGGGAGCTGTTTTTT	CASSEAGDTGELFF
NA	TRBV7-9	TRBD2	TRBJ2-3	TGTGCCAGCAGCTTTAGCGGGGGCCAAAGCACAGATACGCAGTATTTT	CASSFSGGQSTDTQYF
NA	TRBV5-1	TRBD1	TRBJ1-2	TGCGCCAGCACCCTGGGGGGACAGGGGAGCTACACCTTC	CASTLGGQGSYTF
NA	TRBV20-1	NA	TRBJ2-7	TGCAGTGCTAGTCCAAATTCCTACGAGCAGTACTTC	CSASPNSYEQYF
NA	TRBV30	NA	TRBJ1-6	TGTGCCTGGAGCATCCGAGGGTCACCCCTCCACTTT	CAWSIRGSPLHF
NA	TRBV30	TRBD1	TRBJ1-1	TGTGCCTGGACCAAGGGACAGGGCTTGGCTGAAGCTTTCTTT	CAWTKGQGLAEAFF